The 4 T cell receptor beta chains below come from one sample, sequenced in a study of radiation and T cells in renal cell carcinoma. Libraries were prepared by immunoSEQ multiplex PCR; TCRdb keeps only in-frame clonotypes and omits some of them. The sample lists more than 65,000 clones, approximately 83% occurring once. The time point is: blood 2 weeks post-SBRT. Stated treatment: 15 Gy SBRT to primary tumor, nephrectomy 4 weeks later. Sequencing was performed on blood, taken from a patient whose treatment included radiotherapy and nephrectomy. These receptors were collected from a woman aged 50 to 65 with renal cell carcinoma.

The rearrangement links TRBV6-5 to TRBJ1-4; D not certain. Trimming stripped 5 bases from V and 7 bases from J, with 14 bases between. In germline, CDR1 is MNHEY, CDR2 SVGAGI. This CDR3 is built from 14 residues. The CDR3 DNA reads TGTGCCAGCAGTCTAACCGGGTTGGGTGAAAAACTGTTTTTT. Protein product: CASSLTGLGEKLFF.

J is TRBJ1-3 and V is TRBV28; D unclear. Germline V CDR1 and CDR2: MDHEN, SYDVKM. V dropped 7 bases and J dropped 4 bases, with 20 bases sitting between them. The CDR3 is made up of 16 amino acids. The CDR3 DNA reads TGTGCCAGCATTTCCCTTCGAGGGCCCTCCGGAAACACCATATATTTT. This gives the protein CASISLRGPSGNTIYF.

V gene TRBV11-2 combines with J gene TRBJ2-2; no firm D call. Germline-derived CDR1 and CDR2 are SGHAT and FQNNGV. The V end lost 5 bases, the J end lost 2 bases, and 6 bases lay between the germline ends. The length of the CDR3 is 13 residues. This CDR3 is CASSPLNTGELFF. DNA for the CDR3: TGTGCCAGCAGCCCCCTAAACACCGGGGAGCTGTTTTTT.

The chain combines TRBV7-2 with TRBJ1-4; D gene ambiguous. The CDR3 has 15 residues. V was cut by 8 bases and J by 5 bases, with 18 bases left in between. The germline V gene has CDR1 SGHTA and CDR2 FQGNSA. CDR3 nucleotides: TGTGCCAGCGCATTGGGAGGGCCGGGGAATGAAAAACTGTTTTTT. This gives the protein CASALGGPGNEKLFF.